This TCR beta chain comes out of a study of Graves' ophthalmopathy and Graves' hyperthyroidism (dated by TCRdb to between 2018 and 2020). Broadly, across the study: Peripheral blood was collected at initial diagnosis, before any treatment. In a handful of hyperthyroidism patients, the T-cell repertoires found in thyroid tissue were compared with those found in blood. In total, under 150 blood samples were TCR-sequenced: approximately 42 ophthalmopathy, over 70 hyperthyroidism and some 17 hyperthyroidism-to-ophthalmopathy patients. The independent validation cohort included under 20 hyperthyroidism patients plus 17 patients who later progressed from hyperthyroidism to ophthalmopathy. The 75 to 100 discovery patients were randomly split 7:3 into training and test sets. To explore V-J signatures distinguishing ophthalmopathy from hyperthyroidism, a discovery set of 100 patients (more than 40 ophthalmopathy, 57 stable hyperthyroidism) was enrolled. Following sampling, methimazole starting at 30 mg daily was administered to hyperthyroidism patients, and high-dose intravenous methylprednisolone was administered to ophthalmopathy patients. The study used TCR beta repertoire signatures to distinguish Graves' ophthalmopathy from Graves' hyperthyroidism and to predict progression to ophthalmopathy. The investigation overall reported the following: In validation, the model predicted ophthalmopathy progression with about 71% sensitivity and 72.22% specificity; roughly 12 predicted patients were CT-confirmed with GO in a median of approximately six months. No statistical method was used to predetermine the sample size, and group allocation was not hidden from the investigators. In cross-validation, the 13-signature model distinguished ophthalmopathy from stable hyperthyroidism with around 86% sensitivity and over 81% specificity, while in the test set the corresponding values were roughly 80% and 75%. Most of the expanded thyroid clonotypes with a frequency above 0.001 were also detected in blood, and it was suggested that the thyroid immune response may be reflected by blood repertoires.

The CDR3 measures 13 amino acids from cysteine to phenylalanine. Just CDR3 DNA is preserved here, 39 bases in frame from base 1. Trimming removed 1 base from V and 4 bases from J, leaving 4 bases between the germline ends. From a lookup of the germline V gene, CDR1 and CDR2 are KGHDR and SFDVKD. TCR beta CDR3 regions were amplified from RNA transcripts for repertoire sequencing. HTBI primers and the Qiagen OneStep RT-PCR kit were used in a first-round RT-PCR, which was followed by a second-round multiplex PCR, size selection and purification. Libraries were sequenced paired-end with 100 bp reads on an Illumina HiSeq2000. As for how the authors treated the data: Reads were processed with SOAPnuke, discarding reads with adapters, uncalled bases, mean Phred below 15, or no exact constant-primer or identifier match. COPE v1.2.5 was used to merge the high-quality paired reads. Clonotypes were defined as unique nucleotide sequences and were aligned to IMGT TRB V, D and J references using MiTCR v1.1. The analysis was limited to V-J combinations with a frequency above 0.0001, which together covered 99.2% of repertoires. A TCR clonal expansion and chaos score per V-J combination was defined as the ratio of F50 clonal expansion to chaos observed in the TCRdist matrix. Welch's t-statistics and random forest were used to reduce features to over ten V-J combinations, which were fed into a naive Bayes classifier. Thyroid-blood repertoire similarity was quantified with the Morisita-Horn index. Starting from the raw public reads, TCRdb applied fastp trimming at Q25, assembled clones with MiXCR and retained in-frame beta chains. Each record represents a unique CDR3 protein, reported with the most common genes and DNA among its rows. What appears here as the V and J calls and clone size reflects TCRdb's work, not the paper's. Within this sample are about 500,000 distinct CDR3 sequences, with around 14% of them counted one time only. Approximately 9.8% of the sample is in the top ten clones.

The ophthalmopathy patients had moderately to severely active disease, with a Clinical Activity Score of 3 or higher, a NOSPECS grade of 4 or higher, and a disease duration of less than 3 months. Patients with other autoimmune diseases, uncontrolled infections, pregnancy or lactation were excluded. Diagnosis was based on clinical symptoms, serum thyroxine, TRAb, thyroid ultrasound and orbital computed tomography. PBMCs were isolated from roughly 10 ml of fresh peripheral blood by Ficoll-Paque density gradient centrifugation. Total RNA was extracted with Trizol reagent and quality-checked on an Agilent 2100 Bioanalyzer. This clonotype was seen at least ten times. The specificity of this receptor is unknown. Qualities for individual bases were not recorded, and no much larger clone is one base off.

The sequence was obtained from a woman in her 30s with Graves' ophthalmopathy. Donor details come from another sample of the same person, matched by shared clones. Specimen: blood. This receptor chain uses TRBV24-1 and TRBJ1-3, with no reliable assignment of the D segment. This receptor has the CDR3 CATSDLRGNTIYF. The DNA sequence is as follows: TGTGCCACCAGTGATTTAAGGGGAAACACCATATATTTT.